This TCR beta chain was sequenced in a study of T-cell reconstitution after alpha-beta-depleted transplantation in children. Overall study findings and caveats: Where alpha-beta T cells came from about two months after transplant was reportedly several hundred expanded graft clones.

Unique molecular identifiers were built into the TCRbeta library. MiXCR was run by TCRdb on the PCR reads, yielding one entry per CDR3 protein. Here the sample spans thousands of distinct CDR3 sequences, 28% being singletons. V lost 8 bases and J 4 bases, leaving 13 bases between the germline ends. CDR1 is SQVTM and CDR2 is ANQGSEA in the germline V gene. The CDR3 runs to 12 residues. This clonotype was observed many times. Its antigen is still unknown. This TCR derives from a male patient between 2 and 10 years old who had a stem cell transplant for acute myeloid leukemia, so the T cells may come from the graft donor. This sequence joins TRBV29-1 and TRBJ2-3; unclear D gene. The sequencing here drew on PBMCs, mostly from graft donor cells, taken 60 days after TCRalphabeta/CD19-depleted stem cell transplant. The CDR3: CSTKLGSDTQYF. The CDR3 nucleotides read TGCAGCACTAAACTGGGCTCAGATACGCAGTATTTT.